This entry describes one T cell receptor beta chain. The data originate from a study of blood T cell repertoires in COVID-19. The wider study: Sites in the United States, Italy and Spain provided acute and convalescent COVID-19 samples. In each case, the material was cDNA or gDNA derived from T cells, B-cell-depleted T cells, or PBMCs.

In the original workflow: Reference gene primers were amplified, and this amplification served to estimate nucleated cell counts. TCRdb's copy holds only in-frame clones and misses some; the assay was immunoSEQ multiplex PCR. The V and J calls and clone size are taken from that table; D and trimming were inferred from the DNA. The table has more than 95,000 clones, 70% to 90% seen once. Trimming shortened V by 4 bases and J by 8 bases, and 14 bases separated the two germline ends. Looked up from germline, CDR1 is LGHNA and CDR2 is YSLEER. The CDR3 has 13 residues. The origin of this receptor is a woman of 80 years or more with acute or convalescent COVID-19. Source material: peripheral blood. The rearrangement joins TRBV4-3 to TRBJ1-2, with D perhaps matching TRBD1 (5 bases). This chain's CDR3 is CASSPSGNRGYTF. The DNA of the CDR3 is TGCGCCAGCAGCCCAAGCGGGAACAGGGGCTACACCTTC.